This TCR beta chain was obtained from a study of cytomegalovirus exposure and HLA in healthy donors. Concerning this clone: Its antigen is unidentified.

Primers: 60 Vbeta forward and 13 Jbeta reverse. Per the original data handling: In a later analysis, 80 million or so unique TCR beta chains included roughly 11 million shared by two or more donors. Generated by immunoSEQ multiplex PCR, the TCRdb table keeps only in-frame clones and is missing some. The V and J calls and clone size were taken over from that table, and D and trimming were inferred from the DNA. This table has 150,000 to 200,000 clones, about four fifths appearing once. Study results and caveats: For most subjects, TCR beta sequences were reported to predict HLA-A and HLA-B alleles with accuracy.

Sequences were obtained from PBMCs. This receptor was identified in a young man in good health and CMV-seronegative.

In DNA form, the CDR3 reads TGTGCCAGCAGCTTGGGACCGACTAGCGGGGGACCTAGCACAGATACGCAGTATTTT. This codes for CASSLGPTSGGPSTDTQYF. The V and J genes are TRBV5-6 and TRBJ2-3, with 12 bases that match TRBD2. This CDR3 is built from 19 residues. The ends lost 0 bases at V and 0 bases at J; junction bases unmatched: 8. CDR1 and CDR2 (germline): SGHDT, YYEEEE.